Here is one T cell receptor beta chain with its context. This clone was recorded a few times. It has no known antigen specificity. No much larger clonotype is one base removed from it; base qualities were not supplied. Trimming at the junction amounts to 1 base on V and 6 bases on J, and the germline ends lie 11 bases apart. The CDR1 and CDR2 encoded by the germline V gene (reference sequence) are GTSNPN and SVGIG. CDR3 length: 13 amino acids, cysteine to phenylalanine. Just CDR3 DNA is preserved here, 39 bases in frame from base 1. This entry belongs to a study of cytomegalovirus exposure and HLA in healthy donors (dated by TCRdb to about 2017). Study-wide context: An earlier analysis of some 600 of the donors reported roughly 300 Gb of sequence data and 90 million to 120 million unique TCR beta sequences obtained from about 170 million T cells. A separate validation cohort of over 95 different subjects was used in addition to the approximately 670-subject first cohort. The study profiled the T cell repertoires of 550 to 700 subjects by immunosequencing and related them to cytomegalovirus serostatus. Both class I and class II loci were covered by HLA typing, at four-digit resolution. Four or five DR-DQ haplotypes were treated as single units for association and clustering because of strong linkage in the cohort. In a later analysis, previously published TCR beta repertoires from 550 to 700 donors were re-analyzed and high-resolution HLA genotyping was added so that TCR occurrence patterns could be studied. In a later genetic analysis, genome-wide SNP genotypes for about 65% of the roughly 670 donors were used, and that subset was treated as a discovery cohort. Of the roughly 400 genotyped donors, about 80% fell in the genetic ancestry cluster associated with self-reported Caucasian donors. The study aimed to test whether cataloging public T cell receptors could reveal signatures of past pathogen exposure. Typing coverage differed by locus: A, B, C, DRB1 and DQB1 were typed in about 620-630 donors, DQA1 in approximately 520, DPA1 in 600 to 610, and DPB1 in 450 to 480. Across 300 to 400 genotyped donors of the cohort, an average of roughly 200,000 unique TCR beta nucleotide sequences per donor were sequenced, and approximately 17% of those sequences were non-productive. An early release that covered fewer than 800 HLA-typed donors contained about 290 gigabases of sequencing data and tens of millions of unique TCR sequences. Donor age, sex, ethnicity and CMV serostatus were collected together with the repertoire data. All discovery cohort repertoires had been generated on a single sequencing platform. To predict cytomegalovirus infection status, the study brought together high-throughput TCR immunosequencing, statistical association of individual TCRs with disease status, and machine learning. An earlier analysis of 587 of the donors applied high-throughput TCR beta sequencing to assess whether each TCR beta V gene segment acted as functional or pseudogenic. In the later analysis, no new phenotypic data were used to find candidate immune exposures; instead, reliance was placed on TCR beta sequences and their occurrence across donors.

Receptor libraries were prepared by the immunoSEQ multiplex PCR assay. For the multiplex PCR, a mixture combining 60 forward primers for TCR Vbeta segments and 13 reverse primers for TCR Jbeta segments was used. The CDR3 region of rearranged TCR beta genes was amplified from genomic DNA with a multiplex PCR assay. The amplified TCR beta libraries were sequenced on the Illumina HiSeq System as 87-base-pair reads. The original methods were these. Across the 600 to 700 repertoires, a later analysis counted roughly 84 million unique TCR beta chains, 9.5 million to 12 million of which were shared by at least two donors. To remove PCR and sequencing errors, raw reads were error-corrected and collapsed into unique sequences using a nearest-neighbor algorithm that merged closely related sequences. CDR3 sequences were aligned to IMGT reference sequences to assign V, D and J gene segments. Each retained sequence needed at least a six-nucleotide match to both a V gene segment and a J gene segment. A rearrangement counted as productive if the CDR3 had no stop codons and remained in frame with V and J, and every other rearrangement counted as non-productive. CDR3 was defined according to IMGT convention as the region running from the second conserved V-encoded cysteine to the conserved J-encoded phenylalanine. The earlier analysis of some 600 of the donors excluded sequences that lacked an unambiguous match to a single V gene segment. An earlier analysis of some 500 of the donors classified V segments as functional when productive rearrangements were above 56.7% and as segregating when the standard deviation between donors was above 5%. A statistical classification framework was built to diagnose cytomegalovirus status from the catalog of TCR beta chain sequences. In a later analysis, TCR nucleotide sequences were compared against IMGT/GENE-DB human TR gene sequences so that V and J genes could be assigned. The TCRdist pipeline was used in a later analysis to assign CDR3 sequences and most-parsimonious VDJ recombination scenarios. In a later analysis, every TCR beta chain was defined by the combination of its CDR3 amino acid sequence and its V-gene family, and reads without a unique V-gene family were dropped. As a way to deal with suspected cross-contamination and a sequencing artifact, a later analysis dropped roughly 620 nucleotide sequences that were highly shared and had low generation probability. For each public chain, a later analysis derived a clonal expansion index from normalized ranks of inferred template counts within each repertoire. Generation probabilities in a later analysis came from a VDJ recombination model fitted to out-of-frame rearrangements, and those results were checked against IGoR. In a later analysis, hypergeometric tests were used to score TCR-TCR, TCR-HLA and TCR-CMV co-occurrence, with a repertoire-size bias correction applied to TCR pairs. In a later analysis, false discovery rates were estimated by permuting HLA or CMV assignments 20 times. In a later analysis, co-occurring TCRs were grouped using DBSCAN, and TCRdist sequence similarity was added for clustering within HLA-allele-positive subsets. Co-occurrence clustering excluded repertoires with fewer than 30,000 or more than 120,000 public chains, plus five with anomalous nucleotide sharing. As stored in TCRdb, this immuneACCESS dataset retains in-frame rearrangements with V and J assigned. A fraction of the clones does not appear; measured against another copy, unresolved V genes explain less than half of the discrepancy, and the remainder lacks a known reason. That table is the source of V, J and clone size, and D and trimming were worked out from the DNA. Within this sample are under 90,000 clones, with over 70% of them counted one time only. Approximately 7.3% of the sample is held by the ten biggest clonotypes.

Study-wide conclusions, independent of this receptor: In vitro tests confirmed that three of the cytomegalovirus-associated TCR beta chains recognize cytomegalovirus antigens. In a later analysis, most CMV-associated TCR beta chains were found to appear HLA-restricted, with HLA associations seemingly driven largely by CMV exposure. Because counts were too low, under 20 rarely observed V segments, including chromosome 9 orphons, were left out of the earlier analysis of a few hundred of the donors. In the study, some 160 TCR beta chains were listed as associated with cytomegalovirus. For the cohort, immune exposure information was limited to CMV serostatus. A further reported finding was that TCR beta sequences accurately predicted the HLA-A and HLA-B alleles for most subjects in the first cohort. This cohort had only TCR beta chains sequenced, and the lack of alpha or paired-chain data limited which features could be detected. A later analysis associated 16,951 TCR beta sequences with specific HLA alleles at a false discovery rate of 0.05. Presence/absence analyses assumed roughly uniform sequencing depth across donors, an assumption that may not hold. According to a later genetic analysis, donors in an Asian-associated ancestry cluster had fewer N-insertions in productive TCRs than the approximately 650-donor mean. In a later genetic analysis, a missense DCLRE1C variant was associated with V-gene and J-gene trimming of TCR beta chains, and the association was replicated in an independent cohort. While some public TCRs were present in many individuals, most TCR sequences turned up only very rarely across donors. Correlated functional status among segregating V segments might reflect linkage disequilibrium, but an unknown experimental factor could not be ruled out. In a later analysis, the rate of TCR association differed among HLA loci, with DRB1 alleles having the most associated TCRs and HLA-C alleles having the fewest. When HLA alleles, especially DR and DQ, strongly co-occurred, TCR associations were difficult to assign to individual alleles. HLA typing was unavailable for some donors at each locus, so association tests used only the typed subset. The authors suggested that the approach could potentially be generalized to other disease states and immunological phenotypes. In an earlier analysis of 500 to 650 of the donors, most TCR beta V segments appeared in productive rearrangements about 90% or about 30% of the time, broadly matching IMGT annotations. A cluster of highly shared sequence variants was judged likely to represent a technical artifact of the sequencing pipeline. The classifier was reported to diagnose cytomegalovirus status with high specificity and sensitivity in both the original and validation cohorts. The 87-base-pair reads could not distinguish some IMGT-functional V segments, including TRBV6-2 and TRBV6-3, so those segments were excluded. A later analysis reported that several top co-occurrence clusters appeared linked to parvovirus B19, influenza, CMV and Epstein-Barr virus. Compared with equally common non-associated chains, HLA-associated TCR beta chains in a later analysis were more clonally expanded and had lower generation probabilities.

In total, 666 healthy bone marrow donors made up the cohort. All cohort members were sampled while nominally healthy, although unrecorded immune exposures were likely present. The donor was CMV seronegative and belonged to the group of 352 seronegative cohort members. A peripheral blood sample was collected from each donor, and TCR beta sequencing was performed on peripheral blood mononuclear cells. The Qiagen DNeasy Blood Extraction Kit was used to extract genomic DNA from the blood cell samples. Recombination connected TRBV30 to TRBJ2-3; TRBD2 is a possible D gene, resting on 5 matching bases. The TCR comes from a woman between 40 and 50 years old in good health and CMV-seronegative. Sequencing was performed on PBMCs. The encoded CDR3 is CAWSGGSGDTQYF. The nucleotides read TGTGCCTGGAGTGGTGGGAGTGGCGATACGCAGTATTTT.